This T cell receptor (beta chain) appears in the sequencing data of a study of blood T cells in healthy people across ages. Points from the study as a whole: Diversity of TCR beta per million T cells declined in a roughly linear way with age.

A J-beta primer mix and a sample-barcoded 5' primer were used in a second PCR of roughly 6 to 12 cycles. TCRdb called the 5' RACE reads again in MiXCR, with one record for every CDR3 protein. The sample has about 840,000 distinct CDR3 sequences; roughly 28% are singletons. Germline-derived CDR1 and CDR2 are MDHEN and SYDVKM. V was trimmed by 5 bases and J by 6 bases, leaving 11 bases between them. There are 12 residues in the CDR3. On this clonotype: Its antigen remains unidentified.

The same sample was also studied in work on T cells of mothers and their children.

This chain connects TRBV28 to TRBJ2-7; D call uncertain. This sequence was found in a woman in her thirties or forties in good health. Material for sequencing was blood. The CDR3 bases are TGTGCCAGCAGTCCTTCAGTCGCCGAGCAGTACTTC. It translates to CASSPSVAEQYF.